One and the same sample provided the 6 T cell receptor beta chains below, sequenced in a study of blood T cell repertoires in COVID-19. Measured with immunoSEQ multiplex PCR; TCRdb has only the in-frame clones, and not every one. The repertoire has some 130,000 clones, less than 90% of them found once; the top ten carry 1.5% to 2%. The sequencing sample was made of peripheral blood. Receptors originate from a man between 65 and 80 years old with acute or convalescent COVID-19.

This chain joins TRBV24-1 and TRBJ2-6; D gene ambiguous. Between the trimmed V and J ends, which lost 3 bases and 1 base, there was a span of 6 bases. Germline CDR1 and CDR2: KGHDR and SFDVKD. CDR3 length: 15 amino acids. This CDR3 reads CATSDPASGANVLTF. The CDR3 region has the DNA TGTGCCACCAGTGATCCCGCGTCTGGGGCCAACGTCCTGACTTTC.

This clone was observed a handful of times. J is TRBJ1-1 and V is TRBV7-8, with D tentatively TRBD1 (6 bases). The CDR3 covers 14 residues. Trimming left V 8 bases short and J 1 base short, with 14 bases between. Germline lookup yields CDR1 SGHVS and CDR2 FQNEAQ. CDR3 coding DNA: TGTGCCAGCGGGACACAGGCCCCGAACACTGAAGCTTTCTTT. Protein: CASGTQAPNTEAFF.

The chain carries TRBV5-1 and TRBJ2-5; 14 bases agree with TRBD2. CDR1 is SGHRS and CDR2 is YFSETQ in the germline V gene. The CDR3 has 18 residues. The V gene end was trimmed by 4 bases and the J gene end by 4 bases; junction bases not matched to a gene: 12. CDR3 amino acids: CASSQAATSGGAGETQYF. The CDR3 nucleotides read TGCGCCAGCAGCCAGGCAGCGACTAGCGGGGGGGCCGGAGAGACCCAGTACTTC.

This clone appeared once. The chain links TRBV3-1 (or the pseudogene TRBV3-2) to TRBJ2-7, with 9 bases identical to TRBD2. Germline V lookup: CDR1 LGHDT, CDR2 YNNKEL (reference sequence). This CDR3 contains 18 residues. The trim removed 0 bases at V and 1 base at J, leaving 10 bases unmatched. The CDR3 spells CASSQEGGGAVRSYEQYF. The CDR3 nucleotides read TGTGCCAGCAGCCAAGAAGGCGGGGGGGCCGTCAGGTCCTACGAGCAGTACTTC.

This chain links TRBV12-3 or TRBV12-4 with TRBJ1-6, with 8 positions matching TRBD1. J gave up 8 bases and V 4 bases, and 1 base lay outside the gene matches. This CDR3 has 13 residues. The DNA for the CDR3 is TGTGCCAGCAGTTACAGGGGGGATTCACCCCTCCACTTT. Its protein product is CASSYRGDSPLHF.

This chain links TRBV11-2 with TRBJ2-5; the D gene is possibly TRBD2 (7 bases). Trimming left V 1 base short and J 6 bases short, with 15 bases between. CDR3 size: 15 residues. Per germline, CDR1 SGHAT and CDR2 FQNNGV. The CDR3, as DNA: TGTGCCAGCAGCTTAGGGGGCGGGGGCCGGAAGACCCAGTACTTC. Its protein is CASSLGGGGRKTQYF. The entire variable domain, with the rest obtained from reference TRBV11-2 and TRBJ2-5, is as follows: EAGVAQSPRYKIIEKRQSVAFWCNPISGHATLYWYQQILGQGPKLLIQFQNNGVVDDSQLPKDRFSAERLKGVDSTLKIQPAKLEDSAVYLCASSLGGGGRKTQYFGPGTRLLVL.